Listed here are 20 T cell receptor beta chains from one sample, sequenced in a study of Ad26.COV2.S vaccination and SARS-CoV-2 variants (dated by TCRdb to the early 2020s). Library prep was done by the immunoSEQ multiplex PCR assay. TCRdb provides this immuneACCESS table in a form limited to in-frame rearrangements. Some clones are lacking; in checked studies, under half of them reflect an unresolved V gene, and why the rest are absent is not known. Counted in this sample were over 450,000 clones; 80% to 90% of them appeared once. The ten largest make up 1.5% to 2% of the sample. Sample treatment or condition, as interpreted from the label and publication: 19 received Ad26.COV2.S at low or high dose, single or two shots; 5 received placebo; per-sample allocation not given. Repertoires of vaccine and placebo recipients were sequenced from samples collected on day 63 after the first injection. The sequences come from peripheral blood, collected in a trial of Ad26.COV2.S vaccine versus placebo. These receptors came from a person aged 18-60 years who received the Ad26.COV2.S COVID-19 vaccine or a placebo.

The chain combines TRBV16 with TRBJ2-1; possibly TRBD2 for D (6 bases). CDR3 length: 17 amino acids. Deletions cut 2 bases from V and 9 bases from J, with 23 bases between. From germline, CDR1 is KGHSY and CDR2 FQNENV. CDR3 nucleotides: TGTGCCAGCAGCCAACTCCCCGGGGGAGGACCACACAGTGAGCAGTTCTTC. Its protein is CASSQLPGGGPHSEQFF. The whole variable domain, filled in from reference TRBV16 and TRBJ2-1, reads GEEVAQTPKHLVRGEGQKAKLYCAPIKGHSYVFWYQQVLKNEFKFLISFQNENVFDETGMPKERFSAKCLPNSPCSLEIQATKLEDSAVYFCASSQLPGGGPHSEQFFGPGTRLTVL.

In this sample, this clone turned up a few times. In DNA form, the CDR3 reads TGTGCCAGCACAGGCAATACTGAAGCTTTCTTT. Amino acid sequence: CASTGNTEAFF. This rearrangement joins TRBV6-5 to TRBJ1-1; D is undetermined. V lost 7 bases and J lost 5, with 8 bases in between. The CDR3 is made up of 11 amino acids. Germline V CDR1 and CDR2: MNHEY, SVGAGI.

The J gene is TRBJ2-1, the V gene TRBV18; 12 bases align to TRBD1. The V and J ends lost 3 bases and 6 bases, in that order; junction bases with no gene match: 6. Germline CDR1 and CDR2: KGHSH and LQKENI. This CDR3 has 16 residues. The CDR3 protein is CASSPTWDRGRNEQFF. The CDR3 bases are TGTGCCAGCTCACCGACTTGGGACAGGGGGCGCAATGAGCAGTTCTTC.

CDR3 loop: CASSPGPGGNEQFF. In nucleotides, the CDR3 is TGTGCCAGCAGTCCCGGACCAGGGGGGAATGAGCAGTTCTTC. The rearrangement links TRBV27 to TRBJ2-1; possibly TRBD1 for D (7 bases). Deletions cut 5 bases from V and 7 bases from J, with 15 bases between. The CDR3 is 14 residues long. Germline values: CDR1 MNHEY, CDR2 SMNVEV (reference sequence).

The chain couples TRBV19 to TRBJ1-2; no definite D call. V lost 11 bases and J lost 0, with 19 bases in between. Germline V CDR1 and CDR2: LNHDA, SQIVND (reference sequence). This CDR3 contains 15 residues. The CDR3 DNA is TGTGCCGCGAAGACTCCGGGTAAAGCTAACTATGGCTACACCTTC. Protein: CAAKTPGKANYGYTF.

Here the CDR3 reads CASSDQTGTYEQYF. The CDR3 DNA reads as TGTGCCAGCAGTGACCAGACAGGCACCTACGAGCAGTACTTC. The chain is built from TRBV6-1 and TRBJ2-7; maybe TRBD1 (6 bases). Germline CDR1 and CDR2: MNHNS and SASEGT. V was cut by 3 bases and J by 2 bases, with 11 bases left in between. The CDR3 runs to 14 residues.

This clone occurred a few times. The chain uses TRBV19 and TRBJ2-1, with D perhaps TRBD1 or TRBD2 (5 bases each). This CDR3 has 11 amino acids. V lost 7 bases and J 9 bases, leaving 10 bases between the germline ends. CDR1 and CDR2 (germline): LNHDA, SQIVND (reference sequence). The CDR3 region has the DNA TGTGCCAGTACGTGGGGACGTGAGCAGTTCTTC. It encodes CASTWGREQFF.

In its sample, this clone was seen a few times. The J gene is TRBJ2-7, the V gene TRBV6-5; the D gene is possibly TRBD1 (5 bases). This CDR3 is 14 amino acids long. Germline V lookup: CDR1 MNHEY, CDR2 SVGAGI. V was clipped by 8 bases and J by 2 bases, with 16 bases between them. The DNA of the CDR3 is TGTGCCAGCGTAGACCAGTGGGGCCCCTACGAGCAGTACTTC. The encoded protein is CASVDQWGPYEQYF.

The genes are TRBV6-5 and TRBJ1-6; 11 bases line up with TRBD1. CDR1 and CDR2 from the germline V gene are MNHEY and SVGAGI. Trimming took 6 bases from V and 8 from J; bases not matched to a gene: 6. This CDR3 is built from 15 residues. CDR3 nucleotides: TGTGCCAGCAGAACGGACAGGGGGCTTCATTCACCCCTCCACTTT. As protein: CASRTDRGLHSPLHF.

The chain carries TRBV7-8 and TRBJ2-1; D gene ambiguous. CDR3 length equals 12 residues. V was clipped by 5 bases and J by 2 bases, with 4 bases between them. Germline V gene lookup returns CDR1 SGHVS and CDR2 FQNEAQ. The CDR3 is CASSLTYNEQFF. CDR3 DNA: TGTGCCAGCAGCCTGACCTACAATGAGCAGTTCTTC.

For the CDR3, the DNA is TGCAGTGCTAGAGTGCACTACGAGCAGTACTTC. Residues: CSARVHYEQYF. The chain carries TRBV20-1 and TRBJ2-7, with D uncertain. Looked up from germline, CDR1 is DFQATT and CDR2 is SNEGSKA (reference sequence). This CDR3 spans 11 amino acids. The V gene lost 1 base and the J gene lost 3 bases, with 4 bases spanning the gap.

The chain's CDR3 is CASSSQRGGNTIYF. In DNA, the CDR3 is TGTGCCAGCAGCTCACAACGGGGGGGAAACACCATATATTTT. The chain is built from TRBV5-4 and TRBJ1-3; perhaps TRBD1 as D (5 bases). Trimming took 3 bases from V and 4 from J, leaving 11 bases between them. CDR3 size: 14 residues. The germline V gene has CDR1 SGHNT and CDR2 YYREEE (reference sequence).

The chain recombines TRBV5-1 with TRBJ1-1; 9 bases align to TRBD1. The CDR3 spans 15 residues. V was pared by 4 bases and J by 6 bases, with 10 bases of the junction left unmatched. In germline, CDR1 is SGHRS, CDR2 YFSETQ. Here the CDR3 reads CASSRDRGTGSEAFF. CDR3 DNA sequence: TGCGCCAGCAGCCGCGACAGGGGGACCGGCTCTGAAGCTTTCTTT.

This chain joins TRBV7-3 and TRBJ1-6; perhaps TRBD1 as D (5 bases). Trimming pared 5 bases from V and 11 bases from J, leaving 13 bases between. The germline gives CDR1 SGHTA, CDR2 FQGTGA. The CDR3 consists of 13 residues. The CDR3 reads CASSPGVRAPLHF. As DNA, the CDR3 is TGTGCCAGCAGCCCTGGAGTCAGGGCACCCCTCCACTTT.

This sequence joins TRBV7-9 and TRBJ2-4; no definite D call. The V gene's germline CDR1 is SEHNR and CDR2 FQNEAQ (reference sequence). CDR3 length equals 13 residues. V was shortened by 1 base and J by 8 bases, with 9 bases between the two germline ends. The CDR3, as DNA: TGTGCCAGCAGCTTAGGGGGTACTCACATTCAGTACTTC. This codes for CASSLGGTHIQYF.

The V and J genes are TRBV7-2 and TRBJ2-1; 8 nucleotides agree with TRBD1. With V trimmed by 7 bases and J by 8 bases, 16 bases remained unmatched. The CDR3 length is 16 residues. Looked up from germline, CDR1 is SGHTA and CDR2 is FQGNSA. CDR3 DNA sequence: TGTGCCAGCATTAATCAGGGGGCCCGAGGGAGCGATGAGCAGTTCTTC. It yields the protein CASINQGARGSDEQFF.

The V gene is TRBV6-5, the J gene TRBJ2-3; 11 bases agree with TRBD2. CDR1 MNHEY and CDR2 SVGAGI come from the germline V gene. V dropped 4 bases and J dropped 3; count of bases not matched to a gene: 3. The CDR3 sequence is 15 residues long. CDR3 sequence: CASSFLAGGTDTQYF. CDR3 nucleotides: TGTGCCAGCAGTTTTCTAGCGGGAGGAACAGATACGCAGTATTTT.

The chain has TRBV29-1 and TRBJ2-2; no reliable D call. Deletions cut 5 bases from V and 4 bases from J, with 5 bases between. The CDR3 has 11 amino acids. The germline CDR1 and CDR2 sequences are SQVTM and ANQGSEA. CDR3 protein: CSVLLTGELFF. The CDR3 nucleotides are TGCAGCGTTCTGCTCACCGGGGAGCTGTTTTTT.

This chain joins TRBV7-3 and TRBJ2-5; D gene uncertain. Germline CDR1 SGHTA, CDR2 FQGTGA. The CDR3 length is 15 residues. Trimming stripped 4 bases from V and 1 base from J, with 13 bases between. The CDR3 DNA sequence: TGTGCCAGCAGCTCTAGAGGCTCCCGCCAAGAGACCCAGTACTTC. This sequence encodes CASSSRGSRQETQYF.

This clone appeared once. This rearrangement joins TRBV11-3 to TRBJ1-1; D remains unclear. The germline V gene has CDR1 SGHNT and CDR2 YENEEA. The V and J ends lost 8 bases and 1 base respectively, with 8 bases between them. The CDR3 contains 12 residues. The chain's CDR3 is CASGRKNTEAFF. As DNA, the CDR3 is TGTGCCAGCGGGCGGAAGAACACTGAAGCTTTCTTT. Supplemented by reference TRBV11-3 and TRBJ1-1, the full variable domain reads EAGVVQSPRYKIIEKKQPVAFWCNPISGHNTLYWYLQNLGQGPELLIRYENEEAVDDSQLPKDRFSAERLKGVDSTLKIQPAELGDSAVYLCASGRKNTEAFFGQGTRLTVV.